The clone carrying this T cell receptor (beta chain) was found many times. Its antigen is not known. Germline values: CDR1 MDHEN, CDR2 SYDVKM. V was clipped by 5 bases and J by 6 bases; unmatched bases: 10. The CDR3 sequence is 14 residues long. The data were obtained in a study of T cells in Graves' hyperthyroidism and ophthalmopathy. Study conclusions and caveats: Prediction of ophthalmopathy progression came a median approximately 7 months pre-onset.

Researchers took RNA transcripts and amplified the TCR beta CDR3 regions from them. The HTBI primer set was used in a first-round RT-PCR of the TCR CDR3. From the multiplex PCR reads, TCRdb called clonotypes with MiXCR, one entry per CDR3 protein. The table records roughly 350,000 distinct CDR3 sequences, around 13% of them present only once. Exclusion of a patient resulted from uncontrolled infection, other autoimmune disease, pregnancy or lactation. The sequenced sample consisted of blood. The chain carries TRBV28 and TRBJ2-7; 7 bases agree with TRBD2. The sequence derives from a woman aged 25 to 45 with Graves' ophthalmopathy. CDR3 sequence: CASSSGDSPREQYF. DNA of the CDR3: TGTGCCAGCAGTAGCGGGGACTCACCGCGCGAGCAGTACTTC. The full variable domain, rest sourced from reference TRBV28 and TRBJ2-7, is DVKVTQSSRYLVKRTGEKVFLECVQDMDHENMFWYRQDPGLGLRLIYFSYDVKMKEKGDIPEGYSVSREKKERFSLILESASTNQTSMYLCASSSGDSPREQYFGPGTRLTVT.